A selection of T cell receptor beta chains follows, all from one sample in a study of cytomegalovirus exposure and HLA in healthy donors. Clones were sequenced by immunoSEQ multiplex PCR, and TCRdb holds only the in-frame ones, with some missing. The table shows some 97,000 clones, with 65% to 75% occurring only once. The material sequenced was PBMCs. Every receptor here comes from a woman aged 18-29 years in good health and CMV-seropositive. CDR3s include the opening cysteine and the closing phenylalanine or tryptophan.

CDR3 protein,J gene,V gene
CASSASLDSPNYGYTF,TRBJ1-2,TRBV6-4
CASSTQLDSEQFF,TRBJ2-1,TRBV7-2
CASSLVGSGLAGELFF,TRBJ2-2,TRBV5-8
CASSGLAGSTDTQYF,TRBJ2-3,TRBV6-5
CAISGGAGVAETQYF,TRBJ2-5,TRBV10-3
CASSLKGGRAYEQYF,TRBJ2-7,TRBV13
CASRTSGMGNEQFF,TRBJ2-1,TRBV2
CASSLGSLAGEQFF,TRBJ2-1,TRBV7-9
CASSRTSGRARYEQYF,TRBJ2-7,TRBV5-1
CASSPTSKETQYF,TRBJ2-5,TRBV19
CASSLSLAHSGANVLTF,TRBJ2-6,TRBV27
CASSLSLQETQYF,TRBJ2-5,TRBV5-1
CASSLDLGSQETQYF,TRBJ2-5,TRBV5-4
CASSEATTSGLDTQYF,TRBJ2-3,TRBV2
CASGHNNEQFF,TRBJ2-1,TRBV12-5
CASSEAGGTDTQYF,TRBJ2-3,TRBV6-4
CASSHRQGSDTEAFF,TRBJ1-1,TRBV4-1
CASSSFPRRAVEQFF,TRBJ2-1,TRBV5-1
CATSRDPLGGYTF,TRBJ1-2,TRBV15
CASSLGASGSTSTDTQYF,TRBJ2-3,TRBV7-7
CASSLGGSGTYEQYF,TRBJ2-7,TRBV7-2
CASSLGASEHNEQFF,TRBJ2-1,TRBV7-6
CASSSQGTVEAFF,TRBJ1-1,TRBV7-2
CSVVIQANTGELFF,TRBJ2-2,TRBV29-1
CASSEPSGRASYEQYF,TRBJ2-7,TRBV7-2
CASSTRLGLYEQYF,TRBJ2-7,TRBV27
CSVVRGNTEAFF,TRBJ1-1,TRBV29-1
CASRGAYEQYF,TRBJ2-7,TRBV2
CASGGENEQFF,TRBJ2-1,TRBV7-3
CASSSGGAGTDTQYF,TRBJ2-3,TRBV19
CASTVASGKGNEQFF,TRBJ2-1,TRBV6-4
CASSLVLGRLADNEQFF,TRBJ2-1,TRBV7-6
CASSRLALAGELFF,TRBJ2-2,TRBV4-2
CASAGRGASGTYEQYF,.,TRBV28
CAGLGGASYGYTF,TRBJ1-2,TRBV10-2
CASSTRKQGNRAGELFF,TRBJ2-2,TRBV7-9
CASSGPTSGAYNEQFF,TRBJ2-1,TRBV9
CASSLRQGGNTEAFF,TRBJ1-1,TRBV5-4